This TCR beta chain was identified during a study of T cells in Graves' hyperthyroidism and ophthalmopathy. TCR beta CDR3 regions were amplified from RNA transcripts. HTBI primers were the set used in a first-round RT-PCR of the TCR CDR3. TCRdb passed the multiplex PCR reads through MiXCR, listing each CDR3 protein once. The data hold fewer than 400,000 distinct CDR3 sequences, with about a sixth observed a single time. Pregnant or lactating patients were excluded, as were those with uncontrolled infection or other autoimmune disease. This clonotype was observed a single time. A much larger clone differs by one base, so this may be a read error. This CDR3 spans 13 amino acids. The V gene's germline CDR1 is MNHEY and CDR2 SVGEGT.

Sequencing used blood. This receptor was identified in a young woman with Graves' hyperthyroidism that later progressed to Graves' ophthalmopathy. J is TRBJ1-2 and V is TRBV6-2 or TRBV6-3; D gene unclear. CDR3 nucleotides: TGTGCCGGCAGTCTAACATTAAACTATGGCTACACCTTC. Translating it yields CAGSLTLNYGYTF.